The TCR beta chain described here comes from a study of blood T cell repertoires in COVID-19. Germline values: CDR1 SGHAT, CDR2 FQNNGV. The CDR3 is made up of 15 amino acids. V was shortened by 1 base and J by 4 bases, with 14 bases between the two germline ends. The repertoire was sequenced with immunoSEQ multiplex PCR; TCRdb's copy has only in-frame clones and lacks some. Among about 440,000 clones listed, roughly 85% were seen once. This receptor was taken from a woman under 30 with acute COVID-19. V gene TRBV11-2 combines with J gene TRBJ2-7, with D perhaps matching TRBD2 (6 bases). Material: PBMCs or T cells enriched from blood (not recorded which). CDR3 sequence: CASSLGLGRGYEQYF. The CDR3 DNA follows: TGTGCCAGCAGCTTAGGTCTCGGGAGAGGTTACGAGCAGTACTTC.